This paragraph covers one T cell receptor beta chain sequence. No antigen is known for it. The treatment denotes: roughly ten-day PBMC culture with coronavirus spike peptide pools or control peptides (ViraFEST assay). Using peptide pools, antigen-specific T cells were expanded in ViraFEST before TCRs were sequenced. Sequenced with the Oncomine TCR Beta short-read assay was DNA taken from cultured CD4+ T cells. It was cultured CD4+ T cells from which genomic DNA was extracted. Each CDR3 protein gets one entry after TCRdb re-called the PCR reads with MiXCR. The sample yields 15,000 to 20,000 distinct CDR3 sequences, around 61% seen once. These data come from a study of vaccination and CD4 T cells after COVID-19. Study in general: Two Hispanic individuals were among six male and four female convalescent patients. Post-COVID draws followed diagnosis by a median around 100 days (range 35 to 161).

Germline CDR1 DFQATT, CDR2 SNEGSKA (reference sequence). This CDR3 is 16 amino acids long. The ends were cut back, 0 bases at V and 2 bases at J, with 16 bases in the middle. Sample: CD4+ T cells from blood, cultured in vitro. The rearrangement joins TRBV20-1 to TRBJ2-5, with a tentative D call TRBD1 (7 bases). The receptor comes from a human donor who had recovered from COVID-19. The DNA for the CDR3 is TGCAGTGCTAGAGATTGGCCCCAGGGGGGTCAAGAGACCCAGTACTTC. Translation: CSARDWPQGGQETQYF.